This T cell receptor (beta chain) comes out of a study of tumor-infiltrating lymphocytes in glioblastoma multiforme. Three nested ARM-PCR rounds with V-beta and C-beta primers built TCRB libraries. TCRdb called the multiplex PCR reads again in MiXCR, with one record for every CDR3 protein. The table shows about 9,600 distinct CDR3 sequences, with approximately 70% occurring only once. Sequenced: brain tumor tissue. This sequence was found in a male donor with glioblastoma.

CDR3 in amino acids: CSVELAGVGNEQFF. The CDR3, as DNA: TGCAGCGTAGAACTAGCGGGAGTGGGCAATGAGCAGTTCTTC. The chain has TRBV29-1 and TRBJ2-1; 11 bases fit TRBD2. After removal of 6 bases from V and 6 bases from J, the junction contained 7 bases not matched to a gene. CDR3 length: 14 residues. Germline V CDR1 and CDR2: SQVTM, ANQGSEA.